What follows is one T cell receptor beta chain and its context. The record originates from a study of blood T cell repertoires in COVID-19. Looking at the study overall: Samples taken during acute and convalescent COVID-19 were collected in the United States, Italy and Spain. The cDNA or gDNA used as material had been derived from T cells, B-cell-depleted T cells, or PBMCs.

Produced via immunoSEQ multiplex PCR; TCRdb's table is partial and in-frame only. The sample has about 210,000 clones, 92% seen once. The CDR3 has 15 amino acids. The J segment lost 3 bases and the V segment lost 5 bases, leaving 8 bases of the junction unmatched. Germline V gives CDR1 MNHEY, CDR2 SVGAGI. The J gene is TRBJ2-7, the V gene TRBV6-5; TRBD1 matches 9 bases. The sequence derives from a young man with acute or convalescent COVID-19. Sequencing used peripheral blood. The CDR3 bases are TGTGCCAGCAGTAAACCGGGACAGGGCCGCTACGAGCAGTACTTC. Translation: CASSKPGQGRYEQYF.